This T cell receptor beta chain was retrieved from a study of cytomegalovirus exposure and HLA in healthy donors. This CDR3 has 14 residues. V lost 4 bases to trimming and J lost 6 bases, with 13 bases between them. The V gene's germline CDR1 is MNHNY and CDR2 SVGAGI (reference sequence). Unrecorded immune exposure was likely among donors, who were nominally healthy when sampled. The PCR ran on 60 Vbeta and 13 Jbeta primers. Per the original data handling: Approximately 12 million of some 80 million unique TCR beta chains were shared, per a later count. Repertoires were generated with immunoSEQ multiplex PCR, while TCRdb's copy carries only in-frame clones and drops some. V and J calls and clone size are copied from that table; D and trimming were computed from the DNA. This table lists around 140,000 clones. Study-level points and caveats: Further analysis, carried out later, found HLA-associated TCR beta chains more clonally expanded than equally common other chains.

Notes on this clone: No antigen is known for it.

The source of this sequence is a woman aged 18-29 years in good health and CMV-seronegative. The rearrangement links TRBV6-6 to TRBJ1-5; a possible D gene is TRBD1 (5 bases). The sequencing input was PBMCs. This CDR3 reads CASSSQGFGQPQHF. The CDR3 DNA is TGTGCCAGCAGTTCCCAGGGATTCGGTCAGCCCCAGCATTTT.